These T cell receptor beta chains were read from a single sample in a study of Ad26.COV2.S vaccination and SARS-CoV-2 variants. Sequencing used immunoSEQ multiplex PCR; TCRdb keeps in-frame clones, though not all of them. Seen here are roughly 400,000 clones, 89% observed once, and the top ten hold under 2%. The sequencing here drew on peripheral blood, taken in a trial of Ad26.COV2.S vaccine versus placebo. All receptors derive from a person aged 18-65 years who received the Ad26.COV2.S COVID-19 vaccine or a placebo. CDR3s include the opening cysteine and the closing phenylalanine or tryptophan. Each record gives: CDR3 DNA, CDR3 protein, clone size, V gene, J gene, D gene. D genes are given only for firm matches. Clone size appears in some rows only: once, few, many, or a class for an expanded clone.

cdr3_nt: TGTGCCAGCAGCCGTGTGGGGAACGGGGAGCTGTTTTTT
cdr3_aa: CASSRVGNGELFF
clone_size: NA
v_call: TRBV27
j_call: TRBJ2-2
d_call: NA

cdr3_nt: TGTGCCAGCAGTTCGGGCGGCCGGGAGAAGTACTTC
cdr3_aa: CASSSGGREKYF
clone_size: NA
v_call: TRBV28
j_call: TRBJ2-7
d_call: NA

cdr3_nt: TGTGCCAGCAGTTTACAGGGGCAGCCCGCGGGCGGCTACACCTTC
cdr3_aa: CASSLQGQPAGGYTF
clone_size: NA
v_call: TRBV27
j_call: TRBJ1-2
d_call: NA

cdr3_nt: TGTGCCAGCAGTTACCCTTTAGCGGGAGCGGATACGCAGTATTTT
cdr3_aa: CASSYPLAGADTQYF
clone_size: once
v_call: TRBV6-6
j_call: TRBJ2-3
d_call: TRBD2

cdr3_nt: TGTGCCAGCAGTCCCTCGACAGGGGGCTATCAGCCCCAGCATTTT
cdr3_aa: CASSPSTGGYQPQHF
clone_size: NA
v_call: TRBV28
j_call: TRBJ1-5
d_call: TRBD1

cdr3_nt: TGTGCCAGCAGCCAGGACAGGGAAGATGAAAAACTGTTTTTT
cdr3_aa: CASSQDREDEKLFF
clone_size: NA
v_call: TRBV3-1/TRBV3-2
j_call: TRBJ1-4
d_call: TRBD1

cdr3_nt: TGTGCCACCAGAAGGACAGGGAGCCACGAGCAGTACTTC
cdr3_aa: CATRRTGSHEQYF
clone_size: NA
v_call: TRBV24-1
j_call: TRBJ2-7
d_call: TRBD1

cdr3_nt: TGTGCCAGCAGCCCCCGGGACAGTCCAGAGGGCCCTTCATATGGCTACACCTTC
cdr3_aa: CASSPRDSPEGPSYGYTF
clone_size: NA
v_call: TRBV4-2
j_call: TRBJ1-2
d_call: TRBD1

cdr3_nt: TGTGCCAGCAGCCCCTGGGGGGGGAACACTGAAGCTTTCTTT
cdr3_aa: CASSPWGGNTEAFF
clone_size: NA
v_call: TRBV13
j_call: TRBJ1-1
d_call: NA

cdr3_nt: TGCGCCAGCAGCCCGAGTATAAATCGGGAGGGCGGCACCGGGGAGCTGTTTTTT
cdr3_aa: CASSPSINREGGTGELFF
clone_size: NA
v_call: TRBV4-3
j_call: TRBJ2-2
d_call: TRBD2

cdr3_nt: TGTGCCAGTAGTATGACAGGGGTCGTCAACACCGGGGAGCTGTTTTTT
cdr3_aa: CASSMTGVVNTGELFF
clone_size: NA
v_call: TRBV19
j_call: TRBJ2-2
d_call: TRBD1